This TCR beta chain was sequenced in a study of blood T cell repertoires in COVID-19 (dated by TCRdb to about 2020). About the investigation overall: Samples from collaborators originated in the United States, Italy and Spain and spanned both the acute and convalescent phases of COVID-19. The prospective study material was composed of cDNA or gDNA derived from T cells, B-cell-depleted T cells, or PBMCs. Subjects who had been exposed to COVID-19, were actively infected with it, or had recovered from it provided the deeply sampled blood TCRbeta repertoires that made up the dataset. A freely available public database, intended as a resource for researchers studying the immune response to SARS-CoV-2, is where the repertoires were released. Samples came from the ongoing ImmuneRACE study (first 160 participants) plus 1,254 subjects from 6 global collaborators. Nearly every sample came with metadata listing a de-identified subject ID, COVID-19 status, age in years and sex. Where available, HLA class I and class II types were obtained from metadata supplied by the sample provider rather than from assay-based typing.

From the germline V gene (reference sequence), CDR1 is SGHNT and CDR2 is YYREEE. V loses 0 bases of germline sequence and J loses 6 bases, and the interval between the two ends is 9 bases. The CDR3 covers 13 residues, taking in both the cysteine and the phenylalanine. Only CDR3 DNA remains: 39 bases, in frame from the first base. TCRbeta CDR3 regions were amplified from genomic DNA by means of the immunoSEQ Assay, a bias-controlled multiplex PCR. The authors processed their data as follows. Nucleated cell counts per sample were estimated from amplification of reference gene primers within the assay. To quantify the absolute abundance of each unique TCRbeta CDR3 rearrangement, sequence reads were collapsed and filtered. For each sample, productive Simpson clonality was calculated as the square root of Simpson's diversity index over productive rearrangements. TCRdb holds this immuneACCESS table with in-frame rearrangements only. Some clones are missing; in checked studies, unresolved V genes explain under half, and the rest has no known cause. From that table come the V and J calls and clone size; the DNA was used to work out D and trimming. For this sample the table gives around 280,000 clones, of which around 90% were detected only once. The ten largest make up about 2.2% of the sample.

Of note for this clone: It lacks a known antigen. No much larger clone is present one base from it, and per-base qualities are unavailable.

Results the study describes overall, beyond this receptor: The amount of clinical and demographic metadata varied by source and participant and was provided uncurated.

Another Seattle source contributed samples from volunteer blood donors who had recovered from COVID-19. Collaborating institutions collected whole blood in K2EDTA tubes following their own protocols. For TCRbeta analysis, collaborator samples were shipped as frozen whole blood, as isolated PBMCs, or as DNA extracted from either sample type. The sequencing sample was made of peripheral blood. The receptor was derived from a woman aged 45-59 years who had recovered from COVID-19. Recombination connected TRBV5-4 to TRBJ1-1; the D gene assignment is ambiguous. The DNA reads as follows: TGTGCCAGCAGCTTGGGTTTGGGAGCTGAAGCTTTCTTT. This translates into CASSLGLGAEAFF.